A selection of T cell receptor beta chains follows, all from one sample in a study of neurological immune-mediated disorders. One entry per CDR3 protein results from TCRdb running MiXCR on the 5' RACE reads. The data hold 24,000 or so distinct CDR3 sequences, with about 2.5% observed a single time. The sequencing input was PBMCs. These TCRs come from a woman aged 50 to 60 with multiple sclerosis. The CDR3 runs from the conserved cysteine through the conserved F or W. The D gene is left open where the match is weak. The listing skips clone size in some rows; elsewhere it reads once, few, many or a size class.

clone_size j_call v_call d_call cdr3_aa cdr3_nt
many TRBJ2-1 TRBV24-1 - CATRETAYNEQFF TGTGCCACCCGAGAGACAGCTTACAATGAGCAGTTCTTC
- TRBJ1-5 TRBV19 - CASSISRQPQHF TGTGCCAGTAGTATTTCTCGGCAGCCCCAGCATTTT
many TRBJ2-3 TRBV4-2 TRBD2 CASSLIRTSGGAPDTQYF TGTGCCAGCAGCCTAATAAGGACTAGCGGGGGGGCCCCCGATACGCAGTATTTT
- TRBJ2-7 TRBV27 - CASSPTPLEQYF TGTGCCAGCAGTCCGACTCCACTCGAGCAGTACTTC
many TRBJ1-2 TRBV6-5 - CASSGPPGRGGYTF TGTGCCAGCAGTGGCCCTCCGGGGCGAGGCGGCTACACCTTC
many TRBJ1-1 TRBV5-1 - CASSLALQENTEAFF TGCGCCAGCAGCTTGGCCCTACAGGAGAACACTGAAGCTTTCTTT
many TRBJ1-2 TRBV27 TRBD1 CASRDSIIYGYTF TGTGCCAGCCGGGACAGCATAATCTATGGCTACACCTTC
many TRBJ2-3 TRBV15 - CATSRDLWKGTSDTQYF TGTGCCACCAGCAGAGATCTGTGGAAAGGGACCTCGGATACGCAGTATTTT
many TRBJ2-5 TRBV29-1 TRBD1 CSVEDLTGVGRGRTQYF TGCAGCGTTGAAGATCTTACGGGGGTGGGCAGGGGGCGGACCCAGTACTTC
many TRBJ2-1 TRBV3-1 TRBD2 CASSQLGTSGSNNEQFF TGTGCCAGCAGCCAACTTGGGACTAGCGGGAGTAACAATGAGCAGTTCTTC
- TRBJ1-6 TRBV12-3/TRBV12-4 - CASSLQAEAGSPLHF TGTGCCAGCAGTTTACAGGCGGAGGCCGGCTCACCCCTCCACTTT
many TRBJ1-1 TRBV5-1 - CASRYHMNTEAFF TGCGCCAGCAGGTACCACATGAACACTGAAGCTTTCTTT
many TRBJ1-5 TRBV7-4 - CASSLTTGNPSNQPQHF TGTGCCAGCAGCTTGACTACCGGGAACCCTTCCAATCAGCCCCAGCATTTT
many TRBJ2-7 TRBV20-1 - CSASVGTSYEQYF TGCAGTGCTAGTGTCGGGACCTCTTACGAGCAGTACTTC
many TRBJ1-5 TRBV18 - CASSPGPGNNQPQNF TGTGCCAGCTCACCAGGGCCGGGGAACAATCAGCCCCAGAATTTT
many TRBJ2-3 TRBV20-1 - CSARPPPGDTQYF TGCAGTGCTCGGCCACCTCCGGGAGATACGCAGTATTTT
few TRBJ1-1 TRBV20-1 - CSASQNSMNTEAFF TGCAGTGCTAGCCAGAACAGTATGAACACTGAAGCTTTCTTT
many TRBJ1-2 TRBV5-1 - CASSLNAPADYTF TGCGCCAGCAGTCTGAATGCCCCGGCGGACTACACCTTC
few TRBJ1-4 TRBV5-1 - CASSLDLGGTNEKLFF TGCGCCAGCAGCTTGGATCTGGGGGGCACTAATGAAAAACTGTTTTTT
many TRBJ1-2 TRBV7-6 TRBD1 CASSPWGQGAPGYTF TGTGCCAGCAGCCCATGGGGGCAGGGGGCCCCTGGCTACACCTTC
many TRBJ2-7 TRBV5-1 TRBD1 CASSLATGVRTYEQYF TGCGCCAGCAGCTTGGCCACAGGGGTCAGAACCTACGAGCAGTACTTC
many TRBJ1-5 TRBV7-2 - CASSLGWEGQPQHF TGTGCCAGCAGCTTAGGATGGGAGGGTCAGCCCCAGCATTTT
many TRBJ1-1 TRBV7-8 - CASSLVFDSQAFF TGTGCCAGCAGCTTAGTCTTTGACAGCCAAGCTTTCTTT
many TRBJ1-5 TRBV20-1 TRBD1 CSARSTTGGNQPQHF TGCAGTGCTAGGTCGACGACAGGGGGCAATCAGCCCCAGCATTTT
many TRBJ2-1 TRBV10-3 TRBD2 CAISESPAGEYNEQFF TGTGCCATCAGTGAGTCGCCAGCGGGAGAGTACAATGAGCAGTTCTTC
many TRBJ2-1 TRBV7-3 - CASSLPGTPRDEQFF TGTGCCAGCAGCTTGCCGGGGACCCCTCGGGATGAGCAGTTCTTC
many TRBJ2-3 TRBV7-3 - CASSLTSRADTQYF TGTGCCAGCAGCTTAACGAGCCGGGCAGATACGCAGTATTTT
many TRBJ2-3 TRBV20-1 TRBD2 CSARSGLDLTDTQYF TGCAGTGCTAGATCGGGACTAGACCTCACAGATACGCAGTATTTT
many TRBJ1-1 TRBV5-1 - CASSLDRGVNTEAFF TGCGCCAGCAGCTTGGATCGGGGCGTGAACACTGAAGCTTTCTTT
many TRBJ1-2 TRBV20-1 - CSAKNEANYGYTF TGCAGTGCTAAGAACGAAGCTAACTATGGCTACACCTTC
medium-sized TRBJ1-5 TRBV5-1 - CASRADPHSNQPQHF TGCGCCAGCAGAGCAGATCCTCATAGCAATCAGCCCCAGCATTTT
many TRBJ2-3 TRBV5-1 TRBD2 CASSLGAGGTTDTQYF TGCGCCAGCAGCTTGGGGGCGGGAGGGACCACAGATACGCAGTATTTT
many TRBJ2-1 TRBV28 TRBD2 CASSSRLAGGNEQFF TGTGCCAGCAGTTCTAGGCTAGCGGGAGGCAATGAGCAGTTCTTC
many TRBJ1-6 TRBV20-1 - CSARELMRSPLHF TGCAGTGCTAGAGAACTGATGCGGTCACCCCTCCACTTT
many TRBJ2-1 TRBV7-2 - CASSPVTFNEQFF TGTGCCAGCAGCCCCGTGACTTTCAATGAGCAGTTCTTC
many TRBJ1-5 TRBV27 - CASSSQGQPQHF TGTGCCAGCAGTTCACAGGGCCAGCCCCAGCATTTT
- TRBJ2-7 TRBV9 TRBD1 CASSATTGTGSYEQYF TGTGCCAGCAGCGCCACGACCGGGACAGGGTCGTACGAGCAGTACTTC
many TRBJ1-1 TRBV7-6 TRBD1 CASSPDRVGDTEAFF TGTGCCAGCAGTCCTGACAGGGTAGGGGACACTGAAGCTTTCTTT
many TRBJ2-3 TRBV20-1 TRBD2 CSASLSGRVTDTQYF TGCAGTGCTAGTCTAAGCGGGAGGGTCACAGATACGCAGTATTTT
many TRBJ2-7 TRBV29-1 TRBD2 CSVDWGTSYEQYF TGCAGCGTTGATTGGGGGACTAGCTACGAGCAGTACTTC
many TRBJ1-5 TRBV27 TRBD1 CASRRQGANNQPQHF TGTGCCAGCAGAAGACAGGGGGCAAACAATCAGCCCCAGCATTTT
many TRBJ1-1 TRBV5-1 - CASSLDRGIAGAEAFF TGCGCCAGCAGCTTGGATCGTGGGATCGCAGGCGCTGAAGCTTTCTTT
many TRBJ2-2 TRBV7-2 TRBD2 CASSLSTSAGELFF TGTGCCAGCAGCTTAAGCACTAGCGCCGGGGAGCTGTTTTTT
- TRBJ1-6 TRBV3-1 - CASSQDFQPSYNSPLHF TGTGCCAGCAGCCAAGATTTTCAGCCTTCTTATAATTCACCCCTCCACTTT
many TRBJ1-2 TRBV20-1 - CSARNLDPALVGYTF TGCAGTGCTAGAAATCTGGACCCTGCCTTGGTTGGCTACACCTTC
- TRBJ1-1 TRBV4-2 - CASSHPLGDTEAFF TGTGCCAGCAGCCACCCCTTGGGTGACACTGAAGCTTTCTTT
many TRBJ1-2 TRBV4-1 TRBD1 CASSRNPGQGNYGYTF TGCGCCAGCAGCCGAAACCCGGGACAGGGCAACTATGGCTACACCTTC
many TRBJ2-6 TRBV29-1 - CSVEERAPGANVLTF TGCAGCGTTGAAGAGAGGGCACCTGGGGCCAACGTCCTGACTTTC
many TRBJ2-7 TRBV20-1 - CSARDRQTYEQYF TGCAGTGCTAGAGATCGTCAGACCTACGAGCAGTACTTC
many TRBJ2-7 TRBV12-3/TRBV12-4 - CASSFGDYEQYF TGTGCCAGCAGTTTTGGGGACTACGAGCAGTACTTC
many TRBJ2-3 TRBV7-2 - CASSLVRVGDTQYF TGTGCCAGCAGCTTAGTAAGGGTTGGAGATACGCAGTATTTT
many TRBJ2-1 TRBV9 TRBD2 CASSVGLAGQASYNEQFF TGTGCCAGCAGCGTCGGACTAGCGGGCCAAGCCTCCTACAATGAGCAGTTCTTC
many TRBJ2-1 TRBV2 TRBD2 CASSLLAGTNEQFF TGTGCCAGCAGTTTGCTAGCGGGGACAAATGAGCAGTTCTTC
many TRBJ2-1 TRBV24-1 TRBD2 CATRAAAGGDNEQFF TGTGCCACCAGGGCTGCCGCGGGAGGGGACAATGAGCAGTTCTTC
many TRBJ1-6 TRBV20-1 TRBD1 CSARGQGADNSPLHF TGCAGTGCTAGGGGACAGGGGGCCGATAATTCACCCCTCCACTTT
many TRBJ2-1 TRBV5-1 - CASSLIAGNNEQFF TGCGCCAGCAGCTTGATCGCAGGTAACAATGAGCAGTTCTTC